The clone carrying this T cell receptor beta chain has only one observation. The CDR3 is 13 residues long. Germline V gene sequence: CDR1 MDHEN, CDR2 SYDVKM. The junction had 12 bases not matched to a gene; V was cut back by 5 bases and J by 12 bases. The data stem from a study of blood T cell repertoires in COVID-19. Study at large: T cells, B-cell-depleted T cells, or PBMCs supplied cDNA or gDNA.

As handled by the study authors: Amplification with reference gene primers provided the estimates of nucleated cell counts. The protocol was immunoSEQ multiplex PCR, while the TCRdb copy is restricted to in-frame clones and leaves out a portion. Clonal size and the V and J genes are those of that table, whereas D and trimming came from the DNA. The repertoire has about 100,000 clones, approximately 84% of them found once; the top ten carry 15% to 20%. The chain couples TRBV28 to TRBJ2-7, with TRBD2 matching 8 bases. Sample: peripheral blood. The clonotype was recovered from a woman aged 55-69 years with acute or convalescent COVID-19. CDR3 nucleotides: TGTGCCAGCAGTCCCGGACTAGCTAATCTGGGGTACTTC. Translation gives CASSPGLANLGYF.